A selection of T cell receptor beta chains follows, all from one sample in a study of T cell changes during pregnancy in multiple sclerosis. Sequencing was performed with immunoSEQ multiplex PCR; in TCRdb, only in-frame clones are kept and a portion is missing. The sample lists some 71,000 clones; 91% were seen once. The specimen comprised CD4+ T cells from peripheral blood mononuclear cells, sampled in the third trimester of pregnancy. The source is a female donor in good health, enrolled as a control in a pregnancy study. Each CDR3 is given with its conserved first and last residue. The D gene is left open where the match is weak. Not all rows give a size; the values are once, few, many and, for expanded clones, a class.

D	size	V	J	DNA	CDR3
-	once	TRBV5-1	TRBJ2-1	TGCGCCAGCAGCTTGAGTCTACAGCCAACCCACAATGAGCAGTTCTTC	CASSLSLQPTHNEQFF
-	-	TRBV30	TRBJ1-1	TGTGCCTGGAGTGTACAAGTGTCCACTGAAGCTTTCTTT	CAWSVQVSTEAFF
TRBD1	-	TRBV7-9	TRBJ2-6	TGTGCCAGCAGCTTAGAGGGACAGGGTGTACGCAGGGCCAACGTCCTGACTTTC	CASSLEGQGVRRANVLTF
TRBD2	-	TRBV19	TRBJ2-3	TGTGCCAGTAGTCCTCTAGCGGGCCTGAGCACAGATACGCAGTATTTT	CASSPLAGLSTDTQYF
-	-	TRBV6-5	TRBJ2-7	TGTGCCAGCAGTTACTCTGAGACAGGCGCTACCTACGAGCAGTACTTC	CASSYSETGATYEQYF
-	-	TRBV7-3	TRBJ1-1	TGTGCCAGCAGCCCGGGACACTCGAACACTGAAGCTTTCTTT	CASSPGHSNTEAFF
-	-	TRBV5-1	TRBJ1-4	TGCGCCAGCAGCTTGGAAGAGGGAAGGAAAGAAAAACTGTTTTTT	CASSLEEGRKEKLFF
TRBD2	-	TRBV7-9	TRBJ2-1	TGTGCCAGCACCCGACTAGCCTACGGCAATGAGCAGTTCTTC	CASTRLAYGNEQFF
TRBD1	-	TRBV27	TRBJ1-2	TGTGCCAGCACCCCACAGGGACAGGGTTATAACTATGGCTACACCTTC	CASTPQGQGYNYGYTF
-	-	TRBV10-3	TRBJ1-1	TGTGCCATCAGTGAGAGAGAAAACACTGAAGCTTTCTTT	CAISERENTEAFF
-	-	TRBV30	TRBJ1-5	TGTGCCTGGAACAGGGATAGCAATCAGCCCCAGCATTTT	CAWNRDSNQPQHF
-	-	TRBV7-3	TRBJ1-3	TGTGCCAGCAGCTTAACGGTGACGGGATCGGGAAACACCATATATTTT	CASSLTVTGSGNTIYF
-	-	TRBV11-3	TRBJ1-1	TGTGCCAGCAGCTCCCGGACGGGAATGAACACTGAAGCTTTCTTT	CASSSRTGMNTEAFF
TRBD1	-	TRBV7-2	TRBJ1-2	TGTGCCAGCAGCTTCAACAACAGGGGGTCCCGCGCCGGCTACACCTTC	CASSFNNRGSRAGYTF
-	-	TRBV4-2	TRBJ2-2	TGTGCCAGCAATGACTTGGGAGGCACGAACACCGGGGAGCTGTTTTTT	CASNDLGGTNTGELFF
TRBD1	-	TRBV5-6	TRBJ1-5	TGTGCCAGCAGCTCGTTGGACAGGGGGAATAGCAATCAGCCCCAGCATTTT	CASSSLDRGNSNQPQHF
TRBD1	-	TRBV5-6	TRBJ1-4	TGTGCCAGCAGCACAGACAGGGGGCGCAGCTCTGGTGAAAAACTGTTTTTT	CASSTDRGRSSGEKLFF
-	-	TRBV7-9	TRBJ2-7	TGTGCCAGCAGCCCCGTGGGGGCGATCCTCTCCTACGAGCAGTACTTC	CASSPVGAILSYEQYF
-	-	TRBV6-5	TRBJ2-3	TGTGCCAGCAGTTACTCGAGGGGGAAAGATACGCAGTATTTT	CASSYSRGKDTQYF
TRBD1	once	TRBV6-5	TRBJ1-2	TGTGCCAGCAGTTATGACAGGGGGCTCCCCAACTATGGCTACACCTTC	CASSYDRGLPNYGYTF
TRBD2	few	TRBV11-3	TRBJ2-3	TGTGCCAGCAGCCCGGAACTAGCGGGGGGGATGGATACGCAGTATTTT	CASSPELAGGMDTQYF
TRBD1	-	TRBV30	TRBJ1-2	TGTGCCTGGAGTGTACAAGGGGGCTCGCACCATGGCTACACCTTC	CAWSVQGGSHHGYTF
-	-	TRBV7-2	TRBJ2-3	TGTGCCAGCAGCTTATCGAACGGGGGTACTACAGATACGCAGTATTTT	CASSLSNGGTTDTQYF
-	-	TRBV6-4	TRBJ2-2	TGTGCCAGCAGTGACTCGCAGATCACCGGGGAGCTGTTTTTT	CASSDSQITGELFF
-	-	TRBV21-1	TRBJ2-2	TGTGCCAGCAGCACCTTGCTGATTCCAGGGAATTCGAACACCGGGGAGCTGTTTTTT	CASSTLLIPGNSNTGELFF
TRBD1	-	TRBV30	TRBJ1-4	TGTGCCTGGGGGATGGGACAGGGCAATGAAAAACTGTTTTTT	CAWGMGQGNEKLFF
TRBD2	-	TRBV5-4	TRBJ2-3	TGTGCCAGCAGCGCCTTAGCGGGGGGCCTAACTAGCACAGATACGCAGTATTTT	CASSALAGGLTSTDTQYF
TRBD2	-	TRBV6-5	TRBJ2-7	TGTGCCAGCAGTAATAGACCCGGGAGGGGAGGCGAGCAGTACTTC	CASSNRPGRGGEQYF
-	-	TRBV4-2	TRBJ1-2	TGTGCCAGCAGCCATACACAGTTTAACTATGGCTACACCTTC	CASSHTQFNYGYTF
-	-	TRBV19	TRBJ2-1	TGTGCCAGTAGTGCAGGGGTCTACAATGAGCAGTTCTTC	CASSAGVYNEQFF
TRBD1	-	TRBV19	TRBJ1-1	TGTGCCAGTAGTATTACCCCTGACAGGGGTGGATCTGAAGCTTTCTTT	CASSITPDRGGSEAFF
TRBD1	-	TRBV19	TRBJ1-2	TGTGCCAGTAGCGTCACAGGGGGCGCCTATGGCTACACCTTC	CASSVTGGAYGYTF
TRBD1	-	TRBV5-1	TRBJ2-7	TGCGCCAGCAGCCGCCGGGACAGGGACTACGAGCAGTACTTC	CASSRRDRDYEQYF
-	-	TRBV4-3	TRBJ1-6	TGCGCCAGCAGCTCTAACAGGGATTCACCCCTCCACTTT	CASSSNRDSPLHF
-	few	TRBV7-9	TRBJ2-5	TGTGCCAGCAGGACCGGGTCCCTGGGAGAGACCCAGTACTTC	CASRTGSLGETQYF
-	-	TRBV7-2	TRBJ2-7	TGTGCCAGCAGCCCATACGGACAGTCCTACGAGCAGTACTTC	CASSPYGQSYEQYF
-	-	TRBV7-3	TRBJ1-4	TGTGCCAGCAGCCCCGGGGGGGCCGTTACTGAAAAACTGTTTTTT	CASSPGGAVTEKLFF
-	-	TRBV5-1	TRBJ2-3	TGCGCCAGCAGCTTGGACGGTAAAAGCACAGATACGCAGTATTTT	CASSLDGKSTDTQYF
TRBD1	-	TRBV7-9	TRBJ1-5	TGTGCCAGCTCGGGACAGAGTTATCAGCCCCAGCATTTT	CASSGQSYQPQHF
TRBD1	-	TRBV19	TRBJ1-1	TGTGCCAGCCAGGACAGGGTGAATACTGAAGCTTTCTTT	CASQDRVNTEAFF
TRBD1	-	TRBV15	TRBJ1-2	TGTGCCACCAGCGCGGACAGGGGGAACTATGGCTACACCTTC	CATSADRGNYGYTF
-	-	TRBV30	TRBJ2-3	TGTGCCTGGAGTGTCGGAGGAGTCACAGATACGCAGTATTTT	CAWSVGGVTDTQYF
-	-	TRBV27	TRBJ2-7	TGTGCCAGCAGTTTGGACGGACTCTACGAGCAGTACTTC	CASSLDGLYEQYF
-	-	TRBV11-3	TRBJ2-6	TGTGCCAGCAGCCAGCCTGGGGCCGACGTCTCTGGGGCCAACGTCCTGACTTTC	CASSQPGADVSGANVLTF
TRBD1	-	TRBV5-4	TRBJ1-3	TGTGCCAGCAGCTTGTCCGGGACAGTTAGAGACACCATATATTTT	CASSLSGTVRDTIYF
-	-	TRBV5-6	TRBJ1-2	TGTGCCAGCAGCTTGGCCGGGGGTCGTGGCTACACCTTC	CASSLAGGRGYTF
TRBD2	once	TRBV18	TRBJ2-2	TGTGCCAGCTCCCCCCGGGGTCTAGCGGCGACAAACACCGGGGAGCTGTTTTTT	CASSPRGLAATNTGELFF